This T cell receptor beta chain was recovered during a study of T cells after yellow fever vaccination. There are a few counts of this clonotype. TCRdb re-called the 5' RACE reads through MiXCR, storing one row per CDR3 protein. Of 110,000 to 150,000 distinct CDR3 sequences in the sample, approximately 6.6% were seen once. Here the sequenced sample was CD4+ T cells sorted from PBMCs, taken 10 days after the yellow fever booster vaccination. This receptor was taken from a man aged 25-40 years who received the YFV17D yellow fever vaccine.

CDR3 loop: CASKYSGMTYEQYF. For the CDR3, the DNA is TGCGCCAGTAAATATAGCGGCATGACCTACGAGCAGTACTTC. The rearrangement joins TRBV5-1 to TRBJ2-7, with D possibly being TRBD2 (6 bases). CDR3 length: 14 residues. CDR1 and CDR2 from the germline V gene are SGHRS and YFSETQ. V lost 8 bases and J 2 bases, leaving 17 bases between the germline ends.